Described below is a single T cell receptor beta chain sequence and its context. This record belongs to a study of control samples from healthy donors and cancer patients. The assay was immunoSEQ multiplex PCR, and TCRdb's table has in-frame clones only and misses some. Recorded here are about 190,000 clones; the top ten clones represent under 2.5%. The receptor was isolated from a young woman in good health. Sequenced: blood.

CDR3 in amino acids: CASSPSGQQEKLFF. CDR3 in DNA: TGTGCCAGCTCACCGTCCGGGCAGCAAGAAAAACTGTTTTTT. The V gene is TRBV18, the J gene TRBJ1-4, with D unclear. V was cut by 3 bases and J by 8 bases, with 13 bases left in between. Looked up from germline, CDR1 is KGHSH and CDR2 is LQKENI. The CDR3 extends over 14 amino acids.